These T cell receptor beta chains were read from a single sample in a study of blood T cell repertoires in COVID-19. Some clones are missing from TCRdb's copy, which holds only in-frame ones; the method was immunoSEQ multiplex PCR. The data show just over 650,000 clones, around 89% seen once. The material sequenced was peripheral blood. The receptor set was obtained from a woman under 30 with acute or convalescent COVID-19. CDR3s include the opening cysteine and the closing phenylalanine or tryptophan. Expanded clones are given a class, and other clones once, few, many or no size at all.

CDR3aa,j_gene,abundance,v_gene
CASSPNDRASEAFF,TRBJ1-1,NA,TRBV13
CASSSWTGTDTQYF,TRBJ2-3,NA,TRBV19
CASGQTRQTGGRSQPQHF,TRBJ1-5,NA,TRBV12-5
CASSLDRNTEAFF,TRBJ1-1,NA,TRBV5-4
CASSLAGGNSNQPQHF,TRBJ1-5,NA,TRBV5-6
CASSLPPRDETFF,TRBJ1-1,once,TRBV11-2
CASSQGQYGYTF,TRBJ1-2,NA,TRBV4-3
CASSPLGGVHGYTF,TRBJ1-2,NA,TRBV4-1
CASSQERGGYEQYF,TRBJ2-7,NA,TRBV4-2
CASSRLNLQETQYF,TRBJ2-5,NA,TRBV5-1
CASIRQGGNQPQHF,TRBJ1-5,NA,TRBV6-6
CASSLSADEQFF,TRBJ2-1,NA,TRBV27
CASKVQEAGELFF,TRBJ2-2,NA,TRBV6-5
CASIIAGGTGEQYF,TRBJ2-7,few,TRBV2
CASSYLSYGYTF,TRBJ1-2,NA,TRBV6-2/TRBV6-3
CASSQELTTGNTIYF,TRBJ1-3,NA,TRBV3-1/TRBV3-2
CASSWTGGGYGYTF,TRBJ1-2,NA,TRBV11-2
CASSLESSGNTIYF,TRBJ1-3,NA,TRBV11-2
CASSQVQGTGNTIYF,TRBJ1-3,NA,TRBV4-1
CASSPGGSEAFF,TRBJ1-1,NA,TRBV6-5
CASSLQGASRPQHF,TRBJ1-5,NA,TRBV7-2
CATSDPSTGAGGANVLTF,TRBJ2-6,NA,TRBV24-1
CASSFDRGILSGYTF,TRBJ1-2,NA,TRBV2
CASSSGGVETQYF,TRBJ2-5,NA,TRBV5-1
CASSRQGIAYGYTF,TRBJ1-2,once,TRBV6-5
CASSYVGRAGSYGYTF,TRBJ1-2,NA,TRBV6-5
CASSLQVTNVGNQPQHF,TRBJ1-5,NA,TRBV19
CASSPPGTGRSYEQYF,TRBJ2-7,NA,TRBV11-2
CASSIDGQGYEQYF,TRBJ2-7,NA,TRBV19
CASSWTRKETQYF,TRBJ2-5,NA,TRBV3-1/TRBV3-2
CASAQRFNTGELFF,TRBJ2-2,NA,TRBV9
CASSQDRSNQPQHF,TRBJ1-5,NA,TRBV4-1
CAWSVMGRGQPQHF,TRBJ1-5,NA,TRBV30
CASSQGTAQNIQYF,TRBJ2-4,NA,TRBV4-3
CASSQEELARNEQFF,TRBJ2-1,NA,TRBV4-3
CASSPGQVAGQPQHF,TRBJ1-5,NA,TRBV18
CATSDAIAGGGGYTF,TRBJ1-2,once,TRBV24-1
CAWSGVRGLAEKLFF,TRBJ1-4,NA,TRBV30
CASSGAVRGGYTF,TRBJ1-2,NA,TRBV7-9
CASTMGQGSEKLFF,TRBJ1-4,NA,TRBV6-5
CASSLAGQGNSPLHF,TRBJ1-6,NA,TRBV5-1
CASSYKRENGYTF,TRBJ1-2,NA,TRBV6-5